This T cell receptor beta chain came from a study of blood T cell repertoires in COVID-19. The wider study: The United States, Italy and Spain supplied acute and convalescent COVID-19 samples. T cells, B-cell-depleted T cells, or PBMCs supplied cDNA or gDNA.

CDR3 length equals 14 residues. Germline V gives CDR1 GTSNPN, CDR2 SVGIG (reference sequence). The germline V and J ends were trimmed by 3 bases and 2 bases, with 13 bases remaining between them. Original processing methods: Amplifying reference gene primers gave estimates of nucleated cell counts. TCRdb keeps only in-frame clones here, not all; method: immunoSEQ multiplex PCR. V and J calls and clone size are given by that table; D and trimming were obtained from the DNA. This sample has roughly 130,000 clones, with 60% to 85% found just once. The TCR comes from a man aged 45-60 years with acute or convalescent COVID-19. The sample was peripheral blood. The genes are TRBV30 and TRBJ1-1; tentatively, D is TRBD1 (6 bases). The CDR3 nucleotides read TGTGCCTGGAGGGATACAGGGACCAACACTGAAGCTTTCTTT. It yields the protein CAWRDTGTNTEAFF.